Below, one T cell receptor beta chain is given with its context. The antigen remains unidentified. Per the study methods: Filtering differed, since immunoSEQ gave only junction sequences and no quality scores. The data were produced by immunoSEQ multiplex PCR, yet TCRdb's version contains in-frame clones alone and is incomplete. That table is the source of V, J and clone size, and D and trimming were worked out from the DNA. Among 520,000 or so clones listed, about four fifths were seen once. This entry is derived from a study of shared clonotypes between healthy human individuals. Regarding the study as a whole: An effect of sequencing depth on clonotype sharing among donors was expected. There were few donors, and this limited the genetic and exposure-history diversity represented.

CDR1 and CDR2 from the germline V gene are MNHNS and SASEGT. V gave up 3 bases and J gave up 8 bases; unmatched junction bases: 4. The CDR3 is 13 residues long. The receptor's source is a woman in her thirties or forties in good health. Some clones in this sample may be carry-over from other donors' samples. Sequenced input: PBMCs. V gene TRBV6-1 combines with J gene TRBJ2-1, with 7 bases that match TRBD2. The CDR3 is CASSEGGLDEQFF. CDR3 nucleotide sequence: TGTGCCAGCAGTGAGGGAGGGCTCGATGAGCAGTTCTTC.